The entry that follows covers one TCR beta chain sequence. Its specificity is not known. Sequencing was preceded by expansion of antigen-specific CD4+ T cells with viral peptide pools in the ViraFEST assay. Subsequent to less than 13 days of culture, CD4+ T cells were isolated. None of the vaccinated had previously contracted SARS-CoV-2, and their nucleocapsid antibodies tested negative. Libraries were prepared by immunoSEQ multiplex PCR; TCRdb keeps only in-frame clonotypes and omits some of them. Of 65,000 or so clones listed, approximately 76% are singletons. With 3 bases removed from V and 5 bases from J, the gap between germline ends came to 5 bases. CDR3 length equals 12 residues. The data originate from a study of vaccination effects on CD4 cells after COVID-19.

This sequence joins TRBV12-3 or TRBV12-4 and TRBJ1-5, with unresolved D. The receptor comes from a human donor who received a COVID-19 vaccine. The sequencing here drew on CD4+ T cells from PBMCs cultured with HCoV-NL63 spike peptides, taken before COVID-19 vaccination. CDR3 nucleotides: TGTGCCAGCAGTTTCGGGGATCAGCCCCAGCATTTT. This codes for CASSFGDQPQHF.